A selection of T cell receptor beta chains follows, all from one sample in a study of blood T cell repertoires in COVID-19. Clones were read by immunoSEQ multiplex PCR, and TCRdb kept only the in-frame ones, dropping some. The sample includes approximately 300,000 clones, more than 75% of them seen just once. The sequenced sample consisted of PBMCs or T cells enriched from blood (not recorded which). Every receptor here comes from a woman aged 18-29 years who had recovered from COVID-19. Both conserved end residues are part of each CDR3. D genes are given only for firm matches. Clone size is given for some rows only: seen once, a few or many times, or a class if the clone is expanded.

NA	TRBJ1-4	TRBV21-1	NA	TGTGCCAGCAGCCCCCGCACAGGGGAGACGGAAAAACTGTTTTTT	CASSPRTGETEKLFF
TRBD2	TRBJ2-3	TRBV5-6	NA	TGTGCCAGCAGCTTAGCGGGGGGCACAGATACGCAGTATTTT	CASSLAGGTDTQYF
TRBD2	TRBJ2-1	TRBV6-6	NA	TGTGCCAGCAGGGGGACTAGCCTTTCGGAAGGGCAGTTCTTC	CASRGTSLSEGQFF
TRBD1	TRBJ2-6	TRBV2	NA	TGTGCCAGTGGGACAGGGGAGGGAGGGGCCAACGTCCTGACTTTC	CASGTGEGGANVLTF
NA	TRBJ1-1	TRBV28	NA	TGTGCCAGCAGTTTAATCCCAGGGAATAATGAAGCTTTCTTT	CASSLIPGNNEAFF
TRBD2	TRBJ2-2	TRBV3-1/TRBV3-2	NA	TGTGCCAGCAGCCAAGATAGACTAGCGTCGAACACCGGGGAGCTGTTTTTT	CASSQDRLASNTGELFF
NA	TRBJ2-5	TRBV9	NA	TGTGCCAGCAGCGTAGGAGACTTGGGGGCGGAGACCCAGTACTTC	CASSVGDLGAETQYF
NA	TRBJ1-1	TRBV19	NA	TGTGCCACAATGGACACCGAGGACGCTGAAGCTTTCTTT	CATMDTEDAEAFF
NA	TRBJ1-5	TRBV5-8	NA	TGTGCCAGCAGCTTGCAGGCAGGCCCCCAGCCCCAGCATTTT	CASSLQAGPQPQHF
TRBD2	TRBJ2-3	TRBV25-1	NA	TGTGCCAGCAGTGCCCAGACTAGCGGGGTAGAAGATACGCAGTATTTT	CASSAQTSGVEDTQYF
TRBD1	TRBJ1-2	TRBV19	NA	TGTGCCATCCGACAGGGCAGGGATGGCTACACCTTC	CAIRQGRDGYTF
NA	TRBJ1-1	TRBV18	NA	TGTGCCAGCTCACCACCAGGGGTGGGGCTGAACACTGAAGCTTTCTTT	CASSPPGVGLNTEAFF
TRBD2	TRBJ2-5	TRBV7-9	NA	TGTGCCAGCAGCTCCCGCCGCCCAGCGGGGGAGCCGAAAGAGACCCAGTACTTC	CASSSRRPAGEPKETQYF
NA	TRBJ2-3	TRBV12-5	NA	TGTGCTAGTGGTTTGTCAGATAAGACAGATACGCAGTATTTT	CASGLSDKTDTQYF
NA	TRBJ2-7	TRBV9	few	TGTGCCAGCAGCGCCGGGACAATGGATGGCTACGAGCAGTACTTC	CASSAGTMDGYEQYF
TRBD2	TRBJ2-1	TRBV28	few	TGTGCCAGCAGTTCCCCGCCCCCCCAGCGGGGTTACAATGAGCAGTTCTTC	CASSSPPPQRGYNEQFF
NA	TRBJ2-1	TRBV29-1	NA	TGCAGCATTCGTGGGACTGGGCCTTACAATGAGCAGTTCTTC	CSIRGTGPYNEQFF
TRBD1	TRBJ1-6	TRBV2	NA	TGTGCCAGCACCCTGGACAGGGGGAACGATAATTCACCCCTCCACTTT	CASTLDRGNDNSPLHF
NA	TRBJ2-7	TRBV5-8	NA	TGTGCCAGCAGCTTGGATTGGGGAGCGATACCTCACGAGCAGTACTTC	CASSLDWGAIPHEQYF
TRBD1	TRBJ1-1	TRBV27	few	TGTGCCAGCAGCGTCGGACAGGGCACTGAAGCTTTCTTT	CASSVGQGTEAFF
TRBD1	TRBJ1-1	TRBV18	NA	TGTGCCAGCTCACCAAGGGACAGGGGGACCAACACTGAAGCTTTCTTT	CASSPRDRGTNTEAFF
NA	TRBJ1-1	TRBV6-5	NA	TGTGCCAGCACCCCCAATTCGGGCACTGAAGCTTTCTTT	CASTPNSGTEAFF
TRBD1	TRBJ2-7	TRBV4-1	NA	TGCGCCAGCAGCCGTGGGCGGCGGACGGGACAGCCATACGAGCAGTACTTC	CASSRGRRTGQPYEQYF
TRBD1	TRBJ1-2	TRBV29-1	NA	TGCAGCGCCGGACAGGTGCGGGGCTACACCTTC	CSAGQVRGYTF
NA	TRBJ1-1	TRBV19	NA	TGTGCCAGTACCCCCCTTGGGCAGTCCACTGAAGCTTTCTTT	CASTPLGQSTEAFF
NA	TRBJ1-4	TRBV5-1	once	TGCGCCAGCAGTGCGGATCCGGCAACTAATGAAAAACTGTTTTTT	CASSADPATNEKLFF
TRBD2	TRBJ2-1	TRBV7-3	NA	TGTGCCAGCGCCACTGCTAGCGGGGGCTCCTACAATGAGCAGTTCTTC	CASATASGGSYNEQFF
NA	TRBJ1-5	TRBV19	NA	TGTGCCAGTAGTATAGACTCGGGTATACAGCCCCAGCATTTT	CASSIDSGIQPQHF
NA	TRBJ2-7	TRBV5-1	NA	TGCGCCAGCAGCTTGGCTCGGACAGTCTCCTACGAGCAGTACTTC	CASSLARTVSYEQYF
TRBD2	TRBJ2-1	TRBV2	NA	TGTGCCAGCAGTGAACAAGGTAGCGGGGGGCAATACAATGAGCAGTTCTTC	CASSEQGSGGQYNEQFF
TRBD1	TRBJ2-1	TRBV6-1	few	TGTGCCAGCAGTGAATGGGCAGGGGGCTTATACAATGAGCAGTTCTTC	CASSEWAGGLYNEQFF
TRBD1	TRBJ2-7	TRBV19	NA	TGTGCCAGTAGTATCGGGACAGGGTCCTACGAGCAGTACTTC	CASSIGTGSYEQYF
TRBD1	TRBJ1-5	TRBV2	NA	TGTGCCAGCAGTTCGGACAGGGGGAGTCGTCAGCCCCAGCATTTT	CASSSDRGSRQPQHF
TRBD1	TRBJ2-7	TRBV6-5	NA	TGTGCCAGCAGTTACTCGTACAGGGGCCACGAGCAGTACTTC	CASSYSYRGHEQYF
NA	TRBJ1-1	TRBV29-1	NA	TGCAGCGTTGTCACCCAGGTGAACACTGAAGCTTTCTTT	CSVVTQVNTEAFF
NA	TRBJ2-7	TRBV5-1	NA	TGCGCCAGCAGAGGCGCGGGATTGTCTGGTGAGCAGTACTTC	CASRGAGLSGEQYF
NA	TRBJ2-1	TRBV11-2	NA	TGTGCCAGCAGCTTTCAACTTTCCTACAATGAGCAGTTCTTC	CASSFQLSYNEQFF
TRBD1	TRBJ2-2	TRBV4-1	NA	TGCGCCAGCAGCCACCGGGACAGAGCTTACACCGGGGAGCTGTTTTTT	CASSHRDRAYTGELFF
TRBD1	TRBJ1-1	TRBV12-3/TRBV12-4	NA	TGTGCCAGCAGCCCGACAGGGGTGCTGTTCTCTTTCTTT	CASSPTGVLFSFF
NA	TRBJ1-4	TRBV28	NA	TGTGCCAGCAGTCTGCCGGGGGAAAAACTGTTTTTT	CASSLPGEKLFF
TRBD1	TRBJ2-7	TRBV14	NA	TGTGCCAGCAGCCGATACGACAGGGGCGAGCAGTACTTC	CASSRYDRGEQYF
NA	TRBJ2-1	TRBV5-1	once	TGCGCCAGCAGCTCGGGAAGCTCCTACAATGAGCAGTTCTTC	CASSSGSSYNEQFF
TRBD2	TRBJ2-2	TRBV6-1	NA	TGTGCCAGCAGTGACCCCACTAGGCGGGAGTTGCCCGGGGAGCTGTTTTTT	CASSDPTRRELPGELFF